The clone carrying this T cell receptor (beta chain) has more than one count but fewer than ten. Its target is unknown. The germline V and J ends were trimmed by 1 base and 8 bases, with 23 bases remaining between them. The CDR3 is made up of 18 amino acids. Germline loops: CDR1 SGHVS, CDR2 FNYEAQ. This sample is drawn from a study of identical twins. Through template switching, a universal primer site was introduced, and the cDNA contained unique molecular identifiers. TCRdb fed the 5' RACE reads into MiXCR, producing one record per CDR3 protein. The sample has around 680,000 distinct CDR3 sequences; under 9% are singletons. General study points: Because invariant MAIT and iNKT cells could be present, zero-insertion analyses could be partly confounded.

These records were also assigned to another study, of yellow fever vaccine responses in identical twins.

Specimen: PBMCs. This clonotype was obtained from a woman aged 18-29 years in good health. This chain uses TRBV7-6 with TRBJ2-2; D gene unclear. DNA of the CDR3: TGTGCCAGCAGCTTAGAGGCTACTCTCACCATAAAAAGGGGGGAGCTGTTTTTT. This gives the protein CASSLEATLTIKRGELFF. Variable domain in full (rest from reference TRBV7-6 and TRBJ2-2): GAGVSQSPRYKVTKRGQDVALRCDPISGHVSLYWYRQALGQGPEFLTYFNYEAQQDKSGLPNDRFSAERPEGSISTLTIQRTEQRDSAMYRCASSLEATLTIKRGELFFGEGSRLTVL.